This T cell receptor (beta chain) appears in the sequencing data of a study of cytomegalovirus exposure and HLA in healthy donors. Whole-study results and caveats: Researchers counted approximately 160 TCR beta chains as cytomegalovirus-associated.

To note about this clone: No antigen is known for it.

Primers included in the PCR were 60 Vbeta and 13 Jbeta primers. Generated by immunoSEQ multiplex PCR, the TCRdb table keeps only in-frame clones and is missing some. The sample has approximately 150,000 clones, 80% seen once. V lost 8 bases and J lost 0, with 4 bases in between. The CDR3 spans 12 residues. In germline, CDR1 is SGHTA, CDR2 FQGTGA. Sequenced sample: PBMCs. The receptor was isolated from a woman in her thirties or forties in good health and CMV-seronegative. The genes are TRBV7-3 and TRBJ2-2; D is ambiguous. In DNA form, the CDR3 reads TGTGCCAGCTCCGCGAACACCGGGGAGCTGTTTTTT. This translates into CASSANTGELFF.